Described below is a single TCR beta chain sequence and its context. Antigen unknown. These data belong to a study of shared clonotypes between healthy human individuals. Study-wide results and limits: Some naive CD4 clonotypes, approximately 4.5%, turned up in common across a handful of donors. Despite large depth, sorted-subset datasets appeared incompletely sequenced.

The V and J ends lost 4 bases and 4 bases, in that order; junction bases with no gene match: 9. CDR1 is SNHLY and CDR2 is FYNNEI in the germline V gene. The CDR3 sequence is 16 residues long. Replicate PCRs run on sorted subsets employed 200 to 250 ng DNA, approximately 30,000 T cell genomes. Sequencing used immunoSEQ multiplex PCR; TCRdb keeps in-frame clones, though not all of them. The sample lists around 600,000 clones, about 97% occurring once. This clonotype was sampled from a woman aged 25 to 39 in good health. V gene TRBV2 combines with J gene TRBJ1-2, with 10 bases aligning to TRBD1. The material sequenced was naive CD4+ T cells sorted from blood. Indicated subset: CD45RA+ positively selected. CDR3 bases: TGTGCCAGCAGTGTAAGGGGACAGGGGTTTCCCTATGGCTACACCTTC. As protein: CASSVRGQGFPYGYTF. Full variable domain (outside the CDR3, taken from reference TRBV2 and TRBJ1-2): EPEVTQTPSHQVTQMGQEVILRCVPISNHLYFYWYRQILGQKVEFLVSFYNNEISEKSEIFDDQFSVERPDGSNFTLKIRSTKLEDSAMYFCASSVRGQGFPYGYTFGSGTRLTVV.